A single sample gave rise to the 5 T cell receptor beta chains below, sequenced in a study of shared clonotypes between healthy human individuals. This table comes from immunoSEQ multiplex PCR, and its TCRdb copy is limited to in-frame clones, with some not included. Of around 1,900,000 clones in the sample, about 94% were seen once. Cells designated naive CD8 were CD45RO-negative and were positively selected for CCR7, with terminally differentiated effector memory CD45RA+ cells excluded. The source material was naive CD8+ T cells from PBMCs. These TCRs come from a man younger than 35 in good health. Some clones in this sample may be carry-over from other donors' samples.

The V and J genes are TRBV15 and TRBJ2-3; D ambiguous. Per germline, CDR1 LNHNV and CDR2 YYDKDF (reference sequence). With 0 bases removed from V and 0 bases from J, the gap between germline ends came to 13 bases. The length of the CDR3 is 17 residues. In nucleotides, the CDR3 is TGTGCCACCAGCAGAGAAAACATAGCAGCTAGCACAGATACGCAGTATTTT. Its translation is CATSRENIAASTDTQYF.

The gene calls are TRBV10-3 and TRBJ2-7; maybe TRBD1 (6 bases). This CDR3 contains 15 residues. Per germline, CDR1 ENHRY and CDR2 SYGVKD. The V end was cut by 0 bases, the J end by 6 bases, with 15 bases between. The CDR3 nucleotides are TGTGCCATCAGTGAGTCCCTACAGGGTCTGGGCGAGCAGTACTTC. Its translation is CAISESLQGLGEQYF.

CDR3 sequence reads: CASSLYPLDRVGTGELFF. In DNA form, the CDR3 reads TGTGCCAGCAGTTTATATCCCCTAGACAGGGTTGGGACCGGGGAGCTGTTTTTT. The chain has TRBV28 and TRBJ2-2, with 7 bases matching TRBD1. The CDR3 sequence is 18 residues long. V lost 1 base to trimming and J lost 5 bases; unmatched junction nucleotides: 13. Germline V gives CDR1 MDHEN, CDR2 SYDVKM. The whole variable domain, remainder taken from reference TRBV28 and TRBJ2-2, is DVKVTQSSRYLVKRTGEKVFLECVQDMDHENMFWYRQDPGLGLRLIYFSYDVKMKEKGDIPEGYSVSREKKERFSLILESASTNQTSMYLCASSLYPLDRVGTGELFFGEGSRLTVL.

Here the CDR3 DNA reads TGTGCCAGCAGTCCACAAATCCTACCATACAATGAGCAGTTCTTC. Protein product: CASSPQILPYNEQFF. The chain is built from TRBV27 and TRBJ2-1; D is uncertain. Germline V gene sequence: CDR1 MNHEY, CDR2 SMNVEV (reference sequence). This CDR3 contains 15 residues. V gave up 5 bases and J gave up 4 bases, with 15 bases separating them.

J is TRBJ2-1 and V is TRBV27; TRBD1 aligns across 8 bases. Germline V gives CDR1 MNHEY, CDR2 SMNVEV (reference sequence). The V and J ends lost 1 base and 8 bases, in that order; junction bases with no gene match: 10. This CDR3 contains 16 residues. This CDR3 reads CASSLFMAGGQHEQFF. The CDR3 DNA follows: TGTGCCAGCAGTTTATTTATGGCAGGGGGCCAGCATGAGCAGTTCTTC.